This is a list of T cell receptor beta chains from one sample in a study of blood T cells in healthy people across ages. Via MiXCR, TCRdb re-called the 5' RACE reads, giving one row per CDR3 protein. This table has about 810,000 distinct CDR3 sequences, around 36% appearing once. The material sequenced was blood. All receptors derive from a man aged 18 to 29 in good health. The CDR3 runs from the conserved cysteine through the conserved F or W. The D gene is left open where the match is weak. Clone size appears in some rows only: once, few, many, or a class for an expanded clone.

clone_size	d_call	v_call	j_call	cdr3_length	cdr3_nt	cdr3_aa
many	-	TRBV12-3/TRBV12-4	TRBJ1-4	15	TGTGCCAGCAGTCCTGACGGGTCGACTAATGAAAAACTGTTTTTT	CASSPDGSTNEKLFF
-	-	TRBV10-3	TRBJ1-1	15	TGTGCCATCAGTTTGCAAACAGGAGGCTACACTGAAGCTTTCTTT	CAISLQTGGYTEAFF
-	TRBD1	TRBV19	TRBJ1-1	15	TGTGCCAGTAGTCCTGGGACAGGGGCGGGAACTGAAGCTTTCTTT	CASSPGTGAGTEAFF
-	TRBD2	TRBV10-3	TRBJ2-7	17	TGTGCCATCAGTGAGTGGACTAGCGGGGGCTCTTATAATGAGCAGTACTTC	CAISEWTSGGSYNEQYF
-	-	TRBV18	TRBJ1-1	14	TGTGCCAGCTCACCCAGACAGACCCTCCCTGAAGCTTTCTTT	CASSPRQTLPEAFF
-	TRBD1	TRBV7-2	TRBJ2-7	17	TGTGCCAGCAGCTTCCGGACAGGGAGGTACGAAGGATACGAGCAGTACTTC	CASSFRTGRYEGYEQYF
few	TRBD1	TRBV20-1	TRBJ2-7	13	TGCAGTGCTAGAGGGGACAGGCGAAATGAGCAGTACTTC	CSARGDRRNEQYF
-	-	TRBV20-1	TRBJ2-6	18	TGCAGTGCTCACTACGTAGGGGGGGCTGTCTCTGGGGCCAACGTCCTGACTTTC	CSAHYVGGAVSGANVLTF
-	TRBD1	TRBV12-3/TRBV12-4	TRBJ2-3	13	TGTGCCAGCCAGGGGGATAGCACAGATACGCAGTATTTT	CASQGDSTDTQYF
-	-	TRBV29-1	TRBJ2-1	15	TGCAGCGTTGAATCGGGAGAGAACTCCTACAATGAGCAGTTCTTC	CSVESGENSYNEQFF
-	TRBD1	TRBV2	TRBJ2-1	17	TGTGCCAGCAGTGAAATGGGATCCGGGACAGGGAGAGAGACCCAGTTCTTC	CASSEMGSGTGRETQFF
-	-	TRBV7-9	TRBJ1-2	15	TGTGCCAGCAGCTTAGTCGGGGTTATCGGCTATGGCTACACCTTC	CASSLVGVIGYGYTF
-	-	TRBV10-3	TRBJ2-4	14	TGTGCCATCAGTGAGTCGGACGGATCAAGTGAGCAGTACTTC	CAISESDGSSEQYF
few	TRBD1	TRBV28	TRBJ1-5	15	TGTGCCAGCTCCATCAAGGGGACAGGGCGGCAGCCCCAGCATTTT	CASSIKGTGRQPQHF
-	-	TRBV4-2	TRBJ1-6	17	TGTGCCAGCAGCCAAGATCGACCAACAGGGTTTAATTCACCCCTCCACTTT	CASSQDRPTGFNSPLHF
few	TRBD2	TRBV5-6	TRBJ2-1	16	TGTGCCAGCAGCCCCGGACTAGCGGGGGGGCGAAATGAGCAGTTCTTC	CASSPGLAGGRNEQFF
-	-	TRBV20-1	TRBJ1-6	13	TGCAGTGCGATCCGGACGGACAACTCACCCCTCCACTTT	CSAIRTDNSPLHF
few	-	TRBV21-1	TRBJ1-1	15	TGTGCCAGCAGCAAAGTCGGGACAGAGAACACTGAAGCTTTCTTT	CASSKVGTENTEAFF
-	-	TRBV12-3/TRBV12-4	TRBJ1-1	10	TGTGCCACCATGACTAATGAAGCTTTCTTT	CATMTNEAFF
few	-	TRBV5-1	TRBJ1-6	14	TGCGCCAGCAGCTTGGGAGATTTTAATTCACCCCTCCACTTT	CASSLGDFNSPLHF
-	TRBD2	TRBV10-3	TRBJ2-1	15	TGTGCCATTCGAGGAGCGGGGGATCAATACAATGAGCAGTTCTTC	CAIRGAGDQYNEQFF
many	-	TRBV13	TRBJ1-2	13	TGTGCCAGCAGCTTAGTAGCGGGGAATGGCTACACCTTC	CASSLVAGNGYTF
-	TRBD1	TRBV6-2/TRBV6-3	TRBJ2-2	15	TGTGCCAGCGGGTCTCATGACAGGGACACCGGGGAGCTGTTTTTT	CASGSHDRDTGELFF
many	-	TRBV7-3	TRBJ2-7	17	TGTGCCAGCAGCTTGTTTACAATGGGCGCCACTCAATACGAGCAGTACTTC	CASSLFTMGATQYEQYF
-	-	TRBV7-6	TRBJ2-5	15	TGTGCCAGCAGCTTGGTAGCGTGGGGCCAAGAGACCCAGTACTTC	CASSLVAWGQETQYF
-	-	TRBV5-4	TRBJ1-2	11	TGTGCCAGCAGCAAGGGATATGGCTACACCTTC	CASSKGYGYTF
many	-	TRBV3-1	TRBJ2-5	15	TGTGCCAGTCATCCCTTACGGGCCACACAAGAGACCCAGTACTTC	CASHPLRATQETQYF
once	-	TRBV5-6	TRBJ1-6	16	TGTGCCAGCAACTTGTTCAGCCACTCCTATAATTCACCCCTCCACTTT	CASNLFSHSYNSPLHF
many	-	TRBV4-2	TRBJ2-7	17	TGTGCCAGCAGCCAAGTGTCCCCAGGCCGCGTCTCCTACGAGCAGTACTTC	CASSQVSPGRVSYEQYF
few	-	TRBV6-2/TRBV6-3	TRBJ2-7	11	TGTGCCAGCCAGTGGGCGTACGAGCAGTACTTC	CASQWAYEQYF
-	-	TRBV18	TRBJ2-7	12	TGTGCCAGCTCACAACAGTTCAATGAGCAGTACTTC	CASSQQFNEQYF
-	-	TRBV7-3	TRBJ2-3	16	TGTGCCAGCAGCTTAAGAAGGATTGGGACGGCGGATACGCAGTATTTT	CASSLRRIGTADTQYF
few	-	TRBV29-1	TRBJ1-1	12	TGCAGCGTTCAGGTAGGGAACACTGAAGCTTTCTTT	CSVQVGNTEAFF
few	TRBD2	TRBV5-1	TRBJ2-1	16	TGCGCCAGCAGTGGGGAAGCGGGGGGGGGCTACAATGAGCAGTTCTTC	CASSGEAGGGYNEQFF
-	-	TRBV5-5	TRBJ1-1	13	TGTGCCAGCAGCTTGGGGGACCACACTGAAGCTTTCTTT	CASSLGDHTEAFF
few	-	TRBV13	TRBJ2-7	16	TGTGCCAGCAGCTTACGTGGCGTTGGATCCTCCTACGAGCAGTACTTC	CASSLRGVGSSYEQYF
-	-	TRBV20-1	TRBJ2-2	14	TGCAGTGCTAGTACGGGGGCGTTGACCGGGGAGCTGTTTTTT	CSASTGALTGELFF
-	TRBD1	TRBV20-1	TRBJ1-3	14	TGCAGTGCTAGAGGGAGGGGGCCTGGAAACACCATATATTTT	CSARGRGPGNTIYF
few	TRBD2	TRBV15	TRBJ2-3	16	TGTGCCACCACCCTTGGGGGGGGGAAGCGCACAGATACGCAGTATTTT	CATTLGGGKRTDTQYF
few	TRBD1	TRBV6-2/TRBV6-3	TRBJ2-5	14	TGTGCCAGCAGAGCTACAGGGGGCGGGGAGACCCAGTACTTC	CASRATGGGETQYF
many	-	TRBV10-3	TRBJ2-7	14	TGTGCCATCCGGGAGACGTCTAGCTCCTACGAGCAGTACTTC	CAIRETSSSYEQYF
once	-	TRBV6-6	TRBJ2-3	15	TGTGCCAGTAGCAGCCAGGGGTGGGAGTGGGATACGCAGTATTTT	CASSSQGWEWDTQYF
-	TRBD2	TRBV19	TRBJ2-5	18	TGTGCCAGTAGTACTCTAGCGGGGGTCCTTCTTTCCTACAATGAGCAGTACTTC	CASSTLAGVLLSYNEQYF
-	TRBD2	TRBV7-2	TRBJ2-3	16	TGTGCCAGCAGGGGCCTCACTAGCGGGGGGGCGTCTGCGCAGTATTTT	CASRGLTSGGASAQYF
-	-	TRBV5-6	TRBJ2-1	16	TGTGCCAGCAGCTTGGAGGGGCCAGGGGTGAAAAATGAGCAGTTCTTC	CASSLEGPGVKNEQFF
many	-	TRBV10-3	TRBJ1-1	10	TGTGCCCGCACCCGTGACGAAGCTTTCTTT	CARTRDEAFF
-	-	TRBV20-1	TRBJ1-5	13	TGCAGTGCTAGAGATTTCGGGGAACAGCCCCAGCATTTT	CSARDFGEQPQHF
few	TRBD1	TRBV15	TRBJ1-2	14	TGTGCCACCAGCGGACCTAGACAGGGTCATGGCTACACCTTC	CATSGPRQGHGYTF